This entry lists 20 T cell receptor beta chains sequenced from one sample in a study of blood T cell repertoires in COVID-19. Generated by immunoSEQ multiplex PCR, the TCRdb table keeps only in-frame clones and is missing some. The data show some 350,000 clones, roughly 90% seen once. The sample comprised PBMCs or T cells enriched from blood (not recorded which). Every receptor here comes from a woman aged 25 to 39 who had recovered from COVID-19.

The V and J genes are TRBV27 and TRBJ2-7; possibly TRBD1 for D (5 bases). Germline CDR1 is MNHEY and CDR2 is SMNVEV (reference sequence). V was shortened by 5 bases and J by 1 base, with 9 bases between the two germline ends. The CDR3 has 13 residues. This CDR3 reads CASSLRQSYEQYF. The CDR3 bases are TGTGCCAGCAGTCTGCGACAGTCCTACGAGCAGTACTTC.

This chain joins TRBV7-6 and TRBJ2-1; 12 bases agree with TRBD1. From germline, CDR1 is SGHVS and CDR2 FNYEAQ. V lost 6 bases and J lost 0; bases outside the gene matches: 9. The CDR3 loop spans 18 amino acids. The CDR3 sequence: CASSRGTGGSSSYNEQFF. The DNA for the CDR3 is TGTGCCAGCAGTCGCGGGACAGGGGGCTCCAGCTCCTACAATGAGCAGTTCTTC.

This clone occurred once. The gene calls are TRBV6-5 and TRBJ1-1, with D possibly matching TRBD1 (6 bases). Trimming shortened V by 7 bases and J by 0 bases, and 15 bases separated the two germline ends. CDR3 length: 15 amino acids. The germline gives CDR1 MNHEY, CDR2 SVGAGI. The CDR3: CASMRKGGVNTEAFF. In nucleotides, the CDR3 is TGTGCCAGCATGAGGAAAGGGGGTGTGAACACTGAAGCTTTCTTT.

This rearrangement joins TRBV28 to TRBJ1-6; D remains unclear. V dropped 3 bases and J dropped 0 bases, with 12 bases sitting between them. Germline CDR1 and CDR2: MDHEN and SYDVKM. This CDR3 is 17 amino acids long. CDR3 sequence (DNA): TGTGCCAGCAGTTTTGCCGACTTTGTCTCCTATAATTCACCCCTCCACTTT. Translating gives CASSFADFVSYNSPLHF. Full variable domain (remainder filled in from reference TRBV28 and TRBJ1-6): DVKVTQSSRYLVKRTGEKVFLECVQDMDHENMFWYRQDPGLGLRLIYFSYDVKMKEKGDIPEGYSVSREKKERFSLILESASTNQTSMYLCASSFADFVSYNSPLHFGNGTRLTVT.

Of note for this clone: This specimen includes other DNA sequences encoding the same CDR3. V usage is TRBV6-5 and J usage is TRBJ2-3; no clear D. The CDR3 totals 12 residues. V was clipped by 5 bases and J by 1 base, with 4 bases between them. Per the germline V gene, CDR1 is MNHEY and CDR2 is SVGAGI. CDR3 sequence: CASSPGTDTQYF. Here the CDR3 DNA reads TGTGCCAGCAGTCCGGGCACAGATACGCAGTATTTT.

This clone was detected once. The rearrangement links TRBV18 to TRBJ2-7, with 11 bases matching TRBD2. Germline V gene sequence: CDR1 KGHSH, CDR2 LQKENI. The J segment lost 2 bases and the V segment lost 2 bases, leaving 5 bases of the junction unmatched. The CDR3 contains 16 residues. The CDR3 DNA sequence: TGTGCCAGCTCACCATATACTAGCGGGAGAACCTACGAGCAGTACTTC. This encodes CASSPYTSGRTYEQYF.

The rearrangement uses TRBV6-5 and TRBJ1-4, with 8 bases aligning to TRBD1. After removal of 5 bases from V and 8 bases from J, the junction contained 10 bases not matched to a gene. This CDR3 region has 15 residues. Germline V lookup: CDR1 MNHEY, CDR2 SVGAGI. The CDR3 nucleotides read TGTGCCAGCAGTCCCGCTGGCAGGGGGCAAGAAAAACTGTTTTTT. Protein: CASSPAGRGQEKLFF.

The chain uses TRBV6-4 and TRBJ1-1; 7 bases match TRBD1. CDR3 size: 15 residues. Germline V CDR1 and CDR2: MRHNA, SNTAGT. V lost 4 bases and J lost 4; bases outside the gene matches: 9. CDR3 residues: CASSAQGGSGTEAFF. The CDR3 nucleotides are TGTGCCAGCAGTGCTCAAGGGGGCTCGGGCACTGAAGCTTTCTTT.

The chain couples TRBV9 to TRBJ1-1, with 7 positions matching TRBD1. The CDR3 contains 15 residues. V was pared by 0 bases and J by 8 bases, with 10 bases of the junction left unmatched. Germline V gives CDR1 SGDLS, CDR2 YYNGEE. The CDR3 spells CASSVAPGQFAEAFF. CDR3 DNA: TGTGCCAGCAGCGTAGCTCCGGGACAGTTCGCGGAAGCTTTCTTT.

CDR3 nucleotides: TGTGCCAGCACCTACCCCAGGGGGTGGTCTCAGCCCCAGCATTTT. Translating gives CASTYPRGWSQPQHF. The V and J genes are TRBV28 and TRBJ1-5; 7 positions agree with TRBD1. The germline V gene encodes CDR1 MDHEN and CDR2 SYDVKM. Trimming removed 7 bases from V and 6 bases from J; junction bases left unmatched: 12. The CDR3 covers 15 residues.

The V call is TRBV28, the J call TRBJ2-7, with TRBD2 as a possible D gene (6 bases). The germline CDR1 and CDR2 sequences are MDHEN and SYDVKM. V was cut by 5 bases and J by 2 bases, with 28 bases left in between. The CDR3 contains 19 residues. The CDR3 here is CASSLRGGRLFFGTYEQYF. The CDR3 DNA reads TGTGCCAGCAGTCTGCGGGGTGGTAGGCTCTTTTTCGGTACCTACGAGCAGTACTTC. Full variable domain (outside the CDR3, taken from reference TRBV28 and TRBJ2-7): DVKVTQSSRYLVKRTGEKVFLECVQDMDHENMFWYRQDPGLGLRLIYFSYDVKMKEKGDIPEGYSVSREKKERFSLILESASTNQTSMYLCASSLRGGRLFFGTYEQYFGPGTRLTVT.

Here the CDR3 DNA reads TGTGCCAGCAGTTTGTGGAGGGCTGAAGCTTTCTTT. Residues: CASSLWRAEAFF. This chain connects TRBV28 to TRBJ1-1; unclear D gene. The CDR3 runs 12 residues. The V end lost 3 bases, the J end lost 6 bases, and 8 bases lay between the germline ends. Germline loops: CDR1 MDHEN, CDR2 SYDVKM. The full variable domain, with the rest looked up from reference TRBV28 and TRBJ1-1, is DVKVTQSSRYLVKRTGEKVFLECVQDMDHENMFWYRQDPGLGLRLIYFSYDVKMKEKGDIPEGYSVSREKKERFSLILESASTNQTSMYLCASSLWRAEAFFGQGTRLTVV.

This clone was observed a few times. The CDR3 sequence: CASASGGGDTQYF. The CDR3 DNA is TGTGCCAGTGCTAGCGGGGGTGGGGATACGCAGTATTTT. This rearrangement joins TRBV12-3 or TRBV12-4 to TRBJ2-3; TRBD2 matches at 10 bases. The CDR3 totals 13 residues. Trimming cost V 9 bases and J 6 bases; bases outside gene matches: 6.

In its sample, this clone was seen a few times. At the DNA level, this CDR3 is encoded by other sequences in the same sample as well. This chain uses TRBV27 with TRBJ1-5; tentative D call: TRBD1 (5 bases). V was clipped by 2 bases and J by 0 bases, with 8 bases between them. This CDR3 contains 15 residues. Germline CDR1 MNHEY, CDR2 SMNVEV (reference sequence). CDR3 protein: CASSLGASSNQPQHF. The CDR3 nucleotides are TGTGCCAGCAGTTTAGGGGCCAGTAGCAATCAGCCCCAGCATTTT.

V and J are TRBV10-3 and TRBJ2-1, with D perhaps TRBD2 (5 bases). V shed 0 bases and J shed 0 bases, with 12 bases lying between them. Germline-derived CDR1 and CDR2 are ENHRY and SYGVKD. The CDR3 is made up of 17 amino acids. The CDR3 DNA follows: TGTGCCATCAGTGAGTCGCCTAGCTGGAGCTCCTACAATGAGCAGTTCTTC. Amino acid sequence: CAISESPSWSSYNEQFF.

The J gene is TRBJ1-1, the V gene TRBV30, with TRBD1 identical over 11 bases. Germline lookup yields CDR1 GTSNPN and CDR2 SVGIG (reference sequence). The CDR3 spans 13 residues. Trimming at V came to 3 bases and at J to 7 bases, leaving 4 bases not matched to a gene. CDR3 protein: CAWRGQGDGEAFF. DNA of the CDR3: TGTGCCTGGAGGGGACAGGGGGATGGTGAAGCTTTCTTT.

CDR3 DNA sequence: TGTGCCAGCAGTTTAGGGCCGCTAAACACCATATATTTT. It yields the protein CASSLGPLNTIYF. This chain links TRBV12-3 or TRBV12-4 with TRBJ1-3; the D is unclear. CDR3 length equals 13 residues. Deletions cut 1 base from V and 6 bases from J, with 7 bases between.

The chain is built from TRBV6-5 and TRBJ2-7; TRBD2 aligns across 9 bases. Germline CDR1 and CDR2: MNHEY and SVGAGI. J lost 0 bases, V lost 5 bases, and 5 bases had no gene match. This CDR3 contains 15 residues. CDR3 amino acids: CASSRTSDSSYEQYF. Written as DNA, the CDR3 is TGTGCCAGCAGTCGGACTAGCGATAGCTCCTACGAGCAGTACTTC.

The J gene is TRBJ1-6, the V gene TRBV3-1 (or the pseudogene TRBV3-2), with 9 bases aligning to TRBD1. The CDR3 extends over 15 amino acids. V shed 3 bases, J shed 8 bases, and the junction held 5 bases outside the gene matches. Germline CDR1 and CDR2: LGHDT and YNNKEL (reference sequence). CDR3 in amino acids: CASSQGQGRDSPLHF. The CDR3, as DNA: TGTGCCAGCAGCCAGGGACAGGGTCGGGATTCACCCCTCCACTTT.

The genes are TRBV27 and TRBJ2-7; D perhaps matches TRBD2 (8 bases). The CDR3 length is 17 residues. Trimming removed 6 bases at V and 2 bases at J, with 23 bases between. Germline V gene lookup returns CDR1 MNHEY and CDR2 SMNVEV (reference sequence). CDR3 protein: CASSTPGGDRFPYEQYF. The CDR3, as DNA: TGTGCCAGCAGCACCCCCGGGGGGGACAGATTCCCCTACGAGCAGTACTTC.